Here is one TCR beta chain with its context. What it binds is not known. This CDR3 spans 16 amino acids. V lost 6 bases, J lost 0 bases, and 15 bases lay in between. Germline values: CDR1 SEHNR, CDR2 FQNEAQ (reference sequence). The record originates from a study of T cell responses to AZD1222 COVID-19 vaccine. The study, taken as a whole, reports: Most donors were white British and more were female, and clonal diversity was possibly underestimated. Repertoire sampling occurred only after the peak T cell response.

The protocol was immunoSEQ multiplex PCR, while the TCRdb copy is restricted to in-frame clones and leaves out a portion. Here the sample spans approximately 150,000 clones, about 91% being singletons. The source was peripheral blood, collected 28 days after the second AZD1222 dose. The V call is TRBV7-9, the J call TRBJ2-1; D remains unclear. The sequence came from an adult who received the AZD1222 COVID-19 vaccine. The CDR3 coding sequence is TGTGCCAGCAGTCTGAGATCCGGGCCCTCCTACAATGAGCAGTTCTTC. Amino acids: CASSLRSGPSYNEQFF. The whole variable domain, remainder taken from reference TRBV7-9 and TRBJ2-1, is DTGVSQNPRHKITKRGQNVTFRCDPISEHNRLYWYRQTLGQGPEFLTYFQNEAQLEKSRLLSDRFSAERPKGSFSTLEIQRTEQGDSAMYLCASSLRSGPSYNEQFFGPGTRLTVL.